Listed here are 27 T cell receptor beta chains from one sample, sequenced in a study of T-cell reconstitution after alpha-beta-depleted transplantation in children. Preparation of the TCRbeta library used unique molecular identifiers. TCRdb reprocessed the PCR reads with MiXCR, giving one entry per CDR3 protein. The table shows roughly 240,000 distinct CDR3 sequences, with approximately 8% occurring only once. Here the sequenced sample was PBMCs, mostly from graft donor cells, taken 180 days after TCRalphabeta/CD19-depleted stem cell transplant. These receptors were collected from a male patient between 10 and 17 years old who had a stem cell transplant for acute lymphoblastic leukemia, so the T cells may come from the graft donor.

The chain couples TRBV5-8 to TRBJ1-5; 7 nucleotides agree with TRBD1. CDR1 is SGHTS and CDR2 is YDEGEE in the germline V gene. The CDR3 extends over 14 amino acids. The J segment lost 9 bases and the V segment lost 1 base, leaving 7 bases of the junction unmatched. As DNA, the CDR3 is TGTGCCAGCAGCTTGAAGGCAGGGGGGTTGCCCCAGCATTTT. Translating it yields CASSLKAGGLPQHF. Supplemented by reference TRBV5-8 and TRBJ1-5, the full variable domain reads EAGVTQSPTHLIKTRGQQATLRCSPISGHTSVYWYQQALGLGLQFLLWYDEGEERNRGNFPPRFSGRQFPNYSSELNVNALELEDSALYLCASSLKAGGLPQHFGDGTRLSIL.

Ten or more counts support this clonotype. The V gene is TRBV19, the J gene TRBJ1-2; no clear D. Deletions cut 6 bases from V and 2 bases from J, with 13 bases between. Germline CDR1 is LNHDA and CDR2 is SQIVND (reference sequence). The CDR3 has 14 amino acids. In DNA, the CDR3 is TGTGCCAGTAGCCCCAGGAGTCACAACTATGGCTACACCTTC. Protein: CASSPRSHNYGYTF. The whole variable domain, filled in from reference TRBV19 and TRBJ1-2, reads DGGITQSPKYLFRKEGQNVTLSCEQNLNHDAMYWYRQDPGQGLRLIYYSQIVNDFQKGDIAEGYSVSREKKESFPLTVTSAQKNPTAFYLCASSPRSHNYGYTFGSGTRLTVV.

This clonotype was observed at least ten times. The chain recombines TRBV7-3 with TRBJ1-1; possible D gene TRBD1, 5 bases. CDR1 and CDR2 (germline): SGHTA, FQGTGA. V gave up 4 bases and J gave up 10 bases, with 16 bases separating them. There are 13 residues in the CDR3. The CDR3 region is CASSYTHRNRAFF. The CDR3 region has the DNA TGTGCCAGCAGCTATACACACAGGAATAGAGCTTTCTTT. Using reference TRBV7-3 and TRBJ1-1 for the parts outside the CDR3, the full variable domain is GAGVSQTPSNKVTEKGKYVELRCDPISGHTALYWYRQSLGQGPEFLIYFQGTGAADDSGLPNDRFFAVRPEGSVSTLKIQRTERGDSAVYLCASSYTHRNRAFFGQGTRLTVV.

There are many counts of this clonotype. The chain combines TRBV4-3 with TRBJ2-7; D is ambiguous. Germline CDR1 and CDR2: LGHNA and YSLEER. Trimming removed 1 base at V and 1 base at J, with 8 bases between. CDR3 size: 14 residues. CDR3 region: CASSQGKGSYEQYF. Written as DNA, the CDR3 is TGCGCCAGCAGCCAAGGTAAAGGGTCCTACGAGCAGTACTTC.

This clonotype was detected ten times or more. The CDR3 bases are TGTGCCAGCAAACCAGGGTCGGGTGGCTACACCTTC. It encodes CASKPGSGGYTF. J is TRBJ1-2 and V is TRBV6-5; tentatively, D is TRBD1 (5 bases). Germline V CDR1 and CDR2: MNHEY, SVGAGI. This CDR3 comprises 12 residues. V was trimmed by 7 bases and J by 7 bases, leaving 13 bases between them.

The sample holds many counts of this clonotype. This sequence joins TRBV7-7 and TRBJ1-5, with a possible D match to TRBD1 (6 bases). Germline V lookup: CDR1 SSHAT, CDR2 FNYEAQ (reference sequence). The CDR3 is 14 residues long. The germline V and J ends were trimmed by 0 bases and 7 bases, with 10 bases remaining between them. CDR3 nucleotide sequence: TGTGCCAGCAGCTTAGCGGGGGCGAGGCAGCCCCAGCATTTT. Its translation: CASSLAGARQPQHF.

This clonotype was recorded at least ten times. The rearrangement uses TRBV7-9 and TRBJ2-7; D call uncertain. The germline V and J ends were trimmed by 8 bases and 4 bases, with 9 bases remaining between them. The CDR3 consists of 11 residues. Looked up from germline, CDR1 is SEHNR and CDR2 is FQNEAQ (reference sequence). DNA of the CDR3: TGTGCCAGCGCGGATGGATACGAGCAGTACTTC. Protein sequence: CASADGYEQYF.

There are many counts of this clonotype. The rearrangement links TRBV6-1 to TRBJ2-3; TRBD2 matches 13 bases. CDR1 MNHNS and CDR2 SASEGT come from the germline V gene. V was pared by 7 bases and J by 3 bases, with 7 bases of the junction left unmatched. The CDR3 runs to 16 residues. This CDR3 is CASTGGLAGATDTQYF. Written as DNA, the CDR3 is TGTGCCAGCACCGGAGGACTAGCGGGGGCGACAGATACGCAGTATTTT.

This clonotype was counted at least ten times. J is TRBJ2-3 and V is TRBV24-1; 14 nucleotides agree with TRBD2. The germline CDR1 and CDR2 sequences are KGHDR and SFDVKD. V was clipped by 6 bases and J by 4 bases; unmatched bases: 2. The CDR3 contains 15 residues. In DNA, the CDR3 is TGTGCCACCAGTCCGGGACTAGCGGGAGCAGATACGCAGTATTTT. Residues: CATSPGLAGADTQYF.

CDR3 DNA sequence: TGTGCCAGCAGTTTACCGGGCAAAAACACTGAAGCTTTCTTT. The encoded protein is CASSLPGKNTEAFF. The chain is built from TRBV28 and TRBJ1-1; no definite D call. With 2 bases removed from V and 2 bases from J, the gap between germline ends came to 9 bases. This CDR3 region has 14 residues. The germline gives CDR1 MDHEN, CDR2 SYDVKM.

In this sample, this clonotype turned up many times. The chain couples TRBV4-2 to TRBJ2-5; D is ambiguous. Germline values: CDR1 LGHNA, CDR2 YNFKEQ. The CDR3 has 13 residues. V was pared by 0 bases and J by 3 bases, with 5 bases between. In nucleotides, the CDR3 is TGTGCCAGCAGCCAAGAAGGGAAAGAGACCCAGTACTTC. It codes for CASSQEGKETQYF.

This clonotype was seen ten or more times. The chain carries TRBV7-2 and TRBJ2-3; D gene uncertain. V lost 2 bases and J 8 bases, leaving 8 bases between the germline ends. Germline lookup yields CDR1 SGHTA and CDR2 FQGNSA. The CDR3 spans 12 residues. The DNA of the CDR3 is TGTGCCAGCAGCTTACCTGGAACTACGCAGTATTTT. The encoded protein is CASSLPGTTQYF.

This clonotype was found many times. The chain joins TRBV4-1 to TRBJ2-5, with D maybe TRBD2 (5 bases). CDR1 is MGHRA and CDR2 is YSYEKL in the germline V gene. The CDR3 spans 18 residues. V was pared by 2 bases and J by 1 base, with 20 bases between. In nucleotides, the CDR3 is TGCGCCAGCAGCCAAAACAACCTGGACTGGCTATCCCAAGAGACCCAGTACTTC. Translation gives CASSQNNLDWLSQETQYF.

This clonotype was counted many times. V usage is TRBV7-2 and J usage is TRBJ2-1, with 9 positions matching TRBD2. Per germline, CDR1 SGHTA and CDR2 FQGNSA. The J segment lost 7 bases and the V segment lost 1 base, leaving 5 bases of the junction unmatched. The CDR3 runs 15 residues. CDR3 region: CASSLVGGGANEQFF. The DNA of the CDR3 is TGTGCCAGCAGCTTAGTCGGCGGGGGGGCTAATGAGCAGTTCTTC.

The chain carries TRBV7-2 and TRBJ1-2; 9 positions match TRBD1. Unmatched junction bases numbered 3, after V lost 3 bases and J lost 4 bases. There are 14 residues in the CDR3. From germline, CDR1 is SGHTA and CDR2 FQGNSA. The CDR3 sequence: CASSFGTGTYGYTF. The CDR3 DNA is TGTGCCAGCAGCTTTGGGACAGGGACCTATGGCTACACCTTC.

This clonotype was seen a handful of times. The gene calls are TRBV20-1 and TRBJ2-7, with D possibly matching TRBD2 (5 bases). Per germline, CDR1 DFQATT and CDR2 SNEGSKA (reference sequence). There are 14 residues in the CDR3. The V gene lost 6 bases and the J gene lost 6 bases, with 21 bases spanning the gap. The CDR3 sequence: CSAPGRGYPPEQYF. CDR3 sequence (DNA): TGCAGTGCCCCTGGGAGAGGTTACCCCCCCGAGCAGTACTTC.

This clonotype was detected ten times or more. The gene calls are TRBV18 and TRBJ2-3; possibly TRBD2 for D (5 bases). Germline CDR1 KGHSH, CDR2 LQKENI. V was trimmed by 3 bases and J by 6 bases, leaving 16 bases between them. The CDR3 spans 15 residues. CDR3 loop: CASSPGLGVVDTQYF. CDR3 DNA: TGTGCCAGCTCACCCGGACTGGGAGTAGTGGATACGCAGTATTTT.

This clonotype was recorded many times. CDR3 loop: CAISGSRGVLETQYF. The CDR3, as DNA: TGTGCCATCAGTGGTAGCAGGGGGGTCCTAGAGACCCAGTACTTC. The chain uses TRBV10-3 and TRBJ2-5; the D gene is possibly TRBD1 (7 bases). The V gene's germline CDR1 is ENHRY and CDR2 SYGVKD. The V and J ends lost 4 bases and 4 bases respectively, with 16 bases between them. The CDR3 contains 15 residues.

This clonotype has ten or more counts. This chain uses TRBV24-1 with TRBJ2-2, with a weak D call TRBD1 (5 bases). From germline, CDR1 is KGHDR and CDR2 SFDVKD. The CDR3 has 14 residues. Trimming cost V 6 bases and J 2 bases, with 9 bases left between them. This CDR3 is CATSTQGNTGELFF. CDR3 nucleotides: TGTGCCACCAGTACTCAGGGAAACACCGGGGAGCTGTTTTTT.

This clonotype was counted many times. The chain has TRBV11-2 and TRBJ1-1, with D perhaps TRBD1 (6 bases). Germline CDR1 is SGHAT and CDR2 is FQNNGV. Between the trimmed V and J ends, which lost 1 base and 5 bases, there was a span of 14 bases. CDR3 size: 15 residues. The CDR3 loop is CASSLVGGARTEAFF. As DNA, the CDR3 is TGTGCCAGCAGCTTAGTCGGGGGCGCGCGGACTGAAGCTTTCTTT.

This clonotype was observed a few times. The chain carries TRBV11-2 and TRBJ2-3; D unclear. Looked up from germline, CDR1 is SGHAT and CDR2 is FQNNGV. V gave up 5 bases and J gave up 3 bases, with 15 bases separating them. This CDR3 comprises 15 residues. The CDR3 region is CASSPGWGRTDTQYF. Written as DNA, the CDR3 is TGTGCCAGCAGCCCCGGGTGGGGTCGGACAGATACGCAGTATTTT.

This clonotype came up many times. V usage is TRBV6-4 and J usage is TRBJ1-5; 8 positions agree with TRBD1. V lost 4 bases, J lost 0 bases, and 2 bases stayed unmatched. This CDR3 spans 15 amino acids. Germline V lookup: CDR1 MRHNA, CDR2 SNTAGT. The CDR3 DNA follows: TGTGCCAGCAGTGCCGACAGGGGTAGCAATCAGCCCCAGCATTTT. This encodes CASSADRGSNQPQHF.

This clonotype was recorded many times. V is TRBV29-1 and J is TRBJ1-4, with TRBD1 matching 7 bases. The CDR3 is 14 residues long. Unmatched junction bases numbered 5, after V lost 0 bases and J lost 7 bases. Germline values: CDR1 SQVTM, CDR2 ANQGSEA. DNA of the CDR3: TGCAGCGTTGAAGAGCAACAGGGGATTGAAAAACTGTTTTTT. This sequence encodes CSVEEQQGIEKLFF.

The sample holds many counts of this clonotype. This chain connects TRBV20-1 to TRBJ2-2, with 8 bases fitting TRBD2. V gave up 1 base and J gave up 6 bases; unmatched junction bases: 4. The length of the CDR3 is 14 residues. The germline gives CDR1 DFQATT, CDR2 SNEGSKA (reference sequence). The CDR3 nucleotides are TGCAGTGCTAGAGCCAGCGGGAGAGCCGGGGAGCTGTTTTTT. It specifies CSARASGRAGELFF.

This clonotype was counted ten times or more. The chain has TRBV7-9 and TRBJ2-5; 9 positions match TRBD1. From germline, CDR1 is SEHNR and CDR2 FQNEAQ (reference sequence). The CDR3 totals 14 residues. The V and J ends lost 4 bases and 5 bases, in that order; junction bases with no gene match: 5. CDR3 loop: CASSSTGGVETQYF. Written as DNA, the CDR3 is TGTGCCAGCAGCTCCACAGGGGGCGTGGAGACCCAGTACTTC. Variable domain in full (rest from reference TRBV7-9 and TRBJ2-5): DTGVSQNPRHKITKRGQNVTFRCDPISEHNRLYWYRQTLGQGPEFLTYFQNEAQLEKSRLLSDRFSAERPKGSFSTLEIQRTEQGDSAMYLCASSSTGGVETQYFGPGTRLLVL.

The table lists this clonotype with many counts. The gene calls are TRBV7-9 and TRBJ1-4; unclear D gene. Germline V lookup: CDR1 SEHNR, CDR2 FQNEAQ (reference sequence). The CDR3 covers 15 residues. V lost 5 bases to trimming and J lost 8 bases, with 18 bases between them. This chain's CDR3 is CASSLLSQAQEKLFF. CDR3 DNA sequence: TGTGCCAGCAGCCTCCTTAGCCAAGCGCAGGAAAAACTGTTTTTT.

This clonotype was detected ten times or more. This chain links TRBV5-1 with TRBJ1-1; no reliable D call. The CDR3 runs to 15 residues. V was pared by 0 bases and J by 0 bases, with 9 bases between. Germline values: CDR1 SGHRS, CDR2 YFSETQ. CDR3 nucleotide sequence: TGCGCCAGCAGCTTGGTAGTAGCCATGAACACTGAAGCTTTCTTT. It specifies CASSLVVAMNTEAFF.